Shown below are 10 T cell receptor beta chains from a single sample sequenced in a study of post-analysis software for immune sequencing data. The study's findings and limits: Patients had higher frequencies than controls of about five TRBV segments, including TRBV5-6, TRBV5-1 and TRBV20-1.

The antigens of these receptors remain unknown. Unique molecular identifiers had been added to the TCR beta cDNA libraries. TCRdb reanalysed the PCR reads using MiXCR and keeps one entry per CDR3 protein. The sample contains approximately 730,000 distinct CDR3 sequences, around 45% of which appear only once. The sample was blood. These receptor sequences come from a girl aged 5-17 years with multiple sclerosis.

This clonotype was detected a few times. The chain recombines TRBV6-5 with TRBJ2-7, with a tentative D call TRBD2 (6 bases). Germline CDR1 and CDR2: MNHEY and SVGAGI. There are 16 residues in the CDR3. With 0 bases removed from V and 0 bases from J, the gap between germline ends came to 12 bases. The CDR3, as DNA: TGTGCCAGCAGTTACTCTCCGGGACTTAACTCCTACGAGCAGTACTTC. Translated: CASSYSPGLNSYEQYF.

This clonotype was seen many times. This chain joins TRBV29-1 and TRBJ2-4, with TRBD1 identical over 7 bases. TRBJ2-7 matches the DNA end more closely, so the J call is doubtful. The CDR3 covers 12 residues. Germline V gene lookup returns CDR1 SQVTM and CDR2 ANQGSEA. The CDR3 loop is CSVGQGDHEQYF. CDR3 DNA: TGCAGCGTTGGACAGGGAGACCACGAGCAGTACTTC.

The chain joins TRBV28 to TRBJ2-5; D not certain. The ends were cut back, 2 bases at V and 3 bases at J, with 13 bases in the middle. The CDR3 loop spans 15 amino acids. The V gene's germline CDR1 is MDHEN and CDR2 SYDVKM. Written as DNA, the CDR3 is TGTGCCAGCAGTTTAAATCCCCAGTCCAAAGAGACCCAGTACTTC. This translates into CASSLNPQSKETQYF.

Written as DNA, the CDR3 is TGTGCCAGCAGCTTAATGGGGACTATTAGCTCCTACAATGAGCAGTTCTTC. Translating gives CASSLMGTISSYNEQFF. The chain is built from TRBV5-6 and TRBJ2-1, with TRBD2 identical over 7 bases. V lost 2 bases to trimming and J lost 0 bases; unmatched junction nucleotides: 8. The length of the CDR3 is 17 residues. In germline, CDR1 is SGHDT, CDR2 YYEEEE.

This clonotype showed up just a few times. The J gene is TRBJ2-1, the V gene TRBV3-1, with D tentatively TRBD2 (6 bases). V was pared by 0 bases and J by 3 bases, with 9 bases between. Germline CDR1 LGHDT, CDR2 YNNKEL (reference sequence). CDR3 length equals 15 residues. The CDR3 loop is CASSQEVADYNEQFF. The CDR3 DNA reads TGTGCCAGCAGCCAAGAGGTAGCGGACTACAATGAGCAGTTCTTC.

This clonotype was counted a few times. V is TRBV12-3 or TRBV12-4 and J is TRBJ2-5; a possible D gene is TRBD2 (5 bases). The V end lost 1 base, the J end lost 0 bases, and 9 bases lay between the germline ends. CDR3 size: 15 residues. This CDR3 is CASSLGGAHQETQYF. CDR3 nucleotides: TGTGCCAGCAGTTTAGGGGGAGCACACCAAGAGACCCAGTACTTC.

This clonotype was seen a few times. The rearrangement uses TRBV12-3 or TRBV12-4 and TRBJ2-3; 7 bases match TRBD2. V lost 3 bases and J lost 2; bases outside the gene matches: 2. The CDR3 is 14 residues long. The CDR3 nucleotides are TGTGCCAGCAGTTTGACTAGCATCACAGATACGCAGTATTTT. This encodes CASSLTSITDTQYF.

The table lists this clonotype with a few counts. The CDR3 DNA reads TGTGCCAGCAGCTTAGGTTGGGGGGCGCGGTCTGGGGCCAACGTCCTGACTTTC. It codes for CASSLGWGARSGANVLTF. The chain couples TRBV7-8 to TRBJ2-6, with D tentatively TRBD1 or TRBD2 (6 bases each). Per the germline V gene, CDR1 is SGHVS and CDR2 is FQNEAQ. The CDR3 totals 18 residues. V dropped 1 base and J dropped 1 base, with 14 bases sitting between them.

The chain recombines TRBV6-4 with TRBJ2-5; a possible D gene is TRBD2 (6 bases). CDR1 and CDR2 (germline): MRHNA, SNTAGT. CDR3 length equals 18 residues. V was clipped by 3 bases and J by 11 bases, with 31 bases between them. This CDR3 is CASSEGPGRTLRGNEQYF. The CDR3 bases are TGTGCCAGCAGTGAAGGGCCGGGGAGGACTTTGCGGGGAAATGAGCAGTACTTC.

The chain combines TRBV7-3 with TRBJ2-3; 11 bases line up with TRBD2. The V segment lost 5 bases and the J segment 1 base; nucleotides outside the gene matches: 5. Germline values: CDR1 SGHTA, CDR2 FQGTGA. The CDR3 spans 16 residues. CDR3 DNA sequence: TGTGCCAGCAGCGCGAGGGGACTAGCGGGCACAGATACGCAGTATTTT. This encodes CASSARGLAGTDTQYF.